The rows below give T cell receptor beta chains drawn from one sample of a study of cytomegalovirus exposure and HLA in healthy donors. Generated by immunoSEQ multiplex PCR, the TCRdb table keeps only in-frame clones and is missing some. The data contain 130,000 to 150,000 clones, roughly 80% of them seen just once; the ten biggest clones take up about 13%. Sequencing was done on a sample of PBMCs. These receptor sequences come from a man aged 40-49 years in good health and CMV-seropositive. Each CDR3 is given with its conserved first and last residue. Each record gives: J gene, V gene, CDR3 length, D gene, clone size, CDR3 protein, CDR3 DNA. A D gene is named only where the DNA matches it firmly. Rows give clone size only sometimes, using once, few, many, or a class for an expanded clone.

>TRBJ2-1|TRBV15|16|TRBD2|-
CATSRGVVVAGDEQFF
TGTGCCACCAGCAGAGGAGTCGTGGTAGCGGGAGATGAGCAGTTCTTC
>TRBJ1-2|TRBV28|16|-|few
CASSFGWDTTNYGYTF
TGTGCCAGCAGTTTTGGGTGGGACACCACTAACTATGGCTACACCTTC
>TRBJ1-5|TRBV7-9|13|-|-
CASSLGGSQPQHF
TGTGCCAGCAGCTTAGGAGGGTCTCAGCCCCAGCATTTT
>TRBJ2-1|TRBV7-3|14|TRBD2|few
CASSSLAGGHEQFF
TGTGCCAGCAGCTCACTAGCGGGAGGCCATGAGCAGTTCTTC
>TRBJ2-3|TRBV6-4|13|-|once
CASGEGSTDTQYF
TGTGCCAGCGGAGAGGGAAGCACAGATACGCAGTATTTT
>TRBJ2-7|TRBV30|14|TRBD1|-
CAWSPGTGVYEQYF
TGTGCCTGGAGTCCCGGGACAGGGGTATACGAGCAGTACTTC
>TRBJ2-7|TRBV29-1|14|TRBD1|-
CSVGRGQGGYEQYF
TGCAGCGTTGGGAGGGGACAGGGTGGGTACGAGCAGTACTTC
>TRBJ2-6|TRBV5-6|15|-|-
CASSLITSGANVLTF
TGTGCCAGCAGCTTAATTACATCTGGGGCCAACGTCCTGACTTTC
>TRBJ1-5|TRBV4-2|15|TRBD1|-
CASSQDEGANQPQHF
TGTGCCAGCAGCCAAGATGAGGGGGCAAATCAGCCCCAGCATTTT
>TRBJ2-7|TRBV9|15|TRBD2|-
CASSVGASGYYEQYF
TGTGCCAGCAGCGTAGGGGCTAGCGGGTACTACGAGCAGTACTTC
>TRBJ2-7|TRBV7-2|14|-|-
CASSLMGAAYEQYF
TGTGCCAGCAGCTTAATGGGGGCAGCCTACGAGCAGTACTTC
>TRBJ1-2|TRBV2|14|TRBD1|-
CASSPRGQGAGYTF
TGTGCCAGCAGTCCCAGAGGACAGGGAGCGGGCTACACCTTC
>TRBJ1-3|TRBV10-3|16|-|-
CAIKAEAGNSGNTIYF
TGTGCCATCAAGGCCGAGGCAGGGAACTCTGGAAACACCATATATTTT
>TRBJ1-5|TRBV5-1|13|-|few
CASSSFGGQPQHF
TGCGCCAGCAGCTCCTTCGGGGGTCAGCCCCAGCATTTT
>TRBJ2-7|TRBV18|15|TRBD2|-
CASSPGEGGSYEQYF
TGTGCCAGCTCACCCGGGGAGGGTGGCTCCTACGAGCAGTACTTC
>TRBJ1-5|TRBV4-1|14|TRBD1|-
CASSRDRGNQPQHF
TGCGCCAGCAGCCGGGACAGGGGAAATCAGCCCCAGCATTTT
>TRBJ1-5|TRBV7-9|16|-|-
CASSLFSGQINQPQHF
TGTGCCAGCAGCTTATTTTCAGGACAGATCAATCAGCCCCAGCATTTT
>TRBJ2-1|TRBV11-3|16|TRBD2|-
CASSNTEGGPDNEQFF
TGTGCCAGCAGCAACACGGAGGGAGGGCCGGACAATGAGCAGTTCTTC
>TRBJ1-5|TRBV2|13|-|-
CASTGQHNQPQHF
TGTGCCAGCACAGGGCAGCACAATCAGCCCCAGCATTTT
>TRBJ2-7|TRBV5-1|14|-|-
CASSLAGVGDEQYF
TGCGCCAGCAGCTTGGCCGGGGTAGGCGACGAGCAGTACTTC
>TRBJ1-2|TRBV5-6|14|-|-
CASSLSAVNYGYTF
TGTGCCAGCAGCTTGAGCGCGGTTAACTATGGCTACACCTTC
>TRBJ1-2|TRBV28|13|TRBD1|-
CASTDWGDRFTTF
TGTGCCAGCACAGACTGGGGGGACAGGTTTACCACCTTC
>TRBJ1-5|TRBV6-5|15|TRBD1|once
CASSTGTANNQPQHF
TGTGCCAGCAGTACGGGGACAGCAAACAATCAGCCCCAGCATTTT
>TRBJ2-3|TRBV19|16|-|-
CASSTGGKRGPDTQYF
TGTGCCAGTAGTACCGGGGGCAAAAGGGGGCCAGATACGCAGTATTTT
>TRBJ2-7|TRBV27|13|-|-
CASSLYPQYEQYF
TGTGCCAGCAGTTTATATCCCCAATACGAGCAGTACTTC
>TRBJ2-6|TRBV4-3|17|-|-
CASSPHFAVSGANVLTF
TGCGCCAGCAGCCCCCACTTTGCCGTTTCTGGGGCCAACGTCCTGACTTTC
>TRBJ2-2|TRBV14|18|-|-
CASSNGPEQGSGTGELFF
TGTGCCAGCAGTAACGGGCCGGAACAGGGATCGGGCACCGGGGAGCTGTTTTTT
>TRBJ2-7|TRBV15|15|-|-
CATSRASAGSNEQYF
TGTGCCACCAGCAGGGCCTCTGCGGGCTCCAACGAGCAGTACTTC
>TRBJ2-7|TRBV7-8|16|TRBD2|-
CASSVSGTRGLGEQYF
TGTGCCAGCAGCGTCTCCGGGACTAGAGGCTTGGGGGAGCAGTACTTC
>TRBJ2-2|TRBV7-3|14|TRBD1|-
CASSRDRETGELFF
TGTGCCAGCAGCCGGGACAGGGAGACCGGGGAGCTGTTTTTT
>TRBJ2-2|TRBV2|15|-|-
CASSDSGSIAGELFF
TGTGCCAGCAGTGATAGTGGGAGTATCGCCGGGGAGCTGTTTTTT
>TRBJ1-6|TRBV19|15|-|once
CASSEGGSYNSPLHF
TGTGCCAGTAGTGAGGGCGGCTCCTATAATTCACCCCTCCACTTT
>TRBJ2-2|TRBV25-1|16|TRBD2|-
CASSRRTSGNTGELFF
TGTGCCAGCAGTCGACGGACTAGCGGGAACACCGGGGAGCTGTTTTTT
>TRBJ1-2|TRBV10-3|16|-|-
CAISESGVLGNYGYTF
TGTGCCATCAGTGAGTCCGGGGTCCTCGGTAACTATGGCTACACCTTC
>TRBJ2-7|TRBV11-1|16|-|-
CASSSTRVGRGYEQYF
TGTGCCAGCAGCTCCACCAGGGTTGGTAGAGGCTACGAGCAGTACTTC
>TRBJ1-5|TRBV5-1|14|-|-
CASSLGALNQPQHF
TGCGCCAGCAGCTTAGGGGCCCTAAATCAGCCCCAGCATTTT
>TRBJ2-5|TRBV4-2|15|TRBD2|once
CASSQDGSGKETQYF
TGTGCCAGCAGCCAAGACGGGAGCGGGAAAGAGACCCAGTACTTC
>TRBJ2-2|TRBV9|20|TRBD2|-
CASSVVPGTSGRAGTGELFF
TGTGCCAGCAGCGTAGTTCCAGGGACTAGCGGGAGGGCCGGAACCGGGGAGCTGTTTTTT
>TRBJ1-2|TRBV6-6|15|TRBD1|-
CASSYSSGGGYGYTF
TGTGCCAGCAGTTACTCTTCAGGGGGCGGCTATGGCTACACCTTC
>TRBJ1-5|TRBV6-1|13|-|-
CASSTGSYQPQHF
TGTGCCAGCAGCACAGGGTCGTATCAGCCCCAGCATTTT
>TRBJ2-1|TRBV10-3|14|TRBD2|-
CAISGGGENNEQFF
TGTGCCATCAGTGGCGGGGGGGAGAACAATGAGCAGTTCTTC
>TRBJ2-2|TRBV6-1|15|-|-
CASSEPGVNTGELFF
TGTGCCAGCAGTGAACCAGGGGTCAACACCGGGGAGCTGTTTTTT
>TRBJ1-1|TRBV28|15|-|-
CASSDPNLGSTEAFF
TGTGCCAGCAGCGATCCGAACCTGGGGAGTACTGAAGCTTTCTTT
>TRBJ2-5|TRBV28|17|TRBD2|once
CASTGASGRRGQETQYF
TGTGCCAGCACCGGGGCTAGCGGGAGGAGAGGCCAAGAGACCCAGTACTTC
>TRBJ2-3|TRBV5-4|14|TRBD2|-
CASSPRTRRDTQYF
TGTGCCAGCAGCCCTCGGACTAGGAGGGACACGCAGTATTTT
>TRBJ1-6|TRBV27|14|-|few
CASSSGVGHSPLHF
TGTGCCAGCAGTTCAGGGGTAGGGCATTCACCCCTCCACTTT
>TRBJ1-1|TRBV5-1|13|-|-
CASSGGMNTEAFF
TGCGCCAGCAGCGGCGGCATGAACACTGAAGCTTTCTTT
>TRBJ1-2|TRBV30|12|-|-
CAWSELPYGYTF
TGTGCCTGGAGTGAGCTACCCTATGGCTACACCTTC
>TRBJ2-1|TRBV30|18|TRBD2|-
CAWSGFAGDGIAYNEQFF
TGTGCCTGGAGTGGGTTTGCGGGAGATGGAATCGCCTACAATGAGCAGTTCTTC
>TRBJ2-3|TRBV29-1|16|TRBD1|-
CSVEPDRERGTDTQYF
TGCAGCGTTGAGCCGGACAGGGAACGAGGGACAGATACGCAGTATTTT
>TRBJ2-2|TRBV10-3|15|TRBD2|-
CAISGAGGNPGELFF
TGTGCCATCAGTGGAGCGGGAGGTAACCCCGGGGAGCTGTTTTTT
>TRBJ2-7|TRBV5-6|13|-|-
CASSSYSSYEQYF
TGTGCCAGCAGCTCATACTCATCCTACGAGCAGTACTTC